The 7 T cell receptor beta chains below all came from one sample that was sequenced in a study of cytotoxic CD8 clonotypes in ibrutinib-treated CLL. Clones were sequenced by immunoSEQ multiplex PCR, and TCRdb holds only the in-frame ones, with some missing. Among around 140,000 clones listed, approximately 75% were seen once. The source was PBMCs, collected after 12 months of ibrutinib treatment. The receptors were gathered from a human donor with chronic lymphocytic leukemia.

V usage is TRBV7-2 and J usage is TRBJ1-2, with D hard to call. Germline V gives CDR1 SGHTA, CDR2 FQGNSA. The CDR3 totals 12 residues. Trimming took off 4 bases at V and 4 bases at J, with 7 bases between the two ends. The DNA for the CDR3 is TGTGCCAGCAGCTCCTTAGGCTATGGCTACACCTTC. Translation gives CASSSLGYGYTF.

The CDR3 DNA follows: TGTGCTAGTGGTTTGGTACGGGTGGTCACCGGGGAGCTGTTTTTT. Translated, it gives CASGLVRVVTGELFF. J is TRBJ2-2 and V is TRBV12-5; no reliable D call. The CDR3 covers 15 residues. Between the trimmed V and J ends, which lost 0 bases and 4 bases, there was a span of 9 bases. Germline CDR1 and CDR2: LGHNT and FRNRAP.

This chain links TRBV27 with TRBJ1-1; 9 positions match TRBD1. This CDR3 spans 15 amino acids. Trimming cost V 5 bases and J 4 bases; bases outside gene matches: 8. Germline V gene lookup returns CDR1 MNHEY and CDR2 SMNVEV (reference sequence). The DNA of the CDR3 is TGTGCCAGCAGTCCCCGACAGGGGGTGAGCACTGAAGCTTTCTTT. This codes for CASSPRQGVSTEAFF.

The chain employs TRBV7-2 and TRBJ2-7, with 10 bases matching TRBD2. The CDR3 length is 15 residues. Germline V lookup: CDR1 SGHTA, CDR2 FQGNSA. Trimming removed 5 bases from V and 0 bases from J; junction bases left unmatched: 4. The CDR3: CASSQSGGASYEQYF. Here the CDR3 DNA reads TGTGCCAGCAGCCAAAGCGGGGGGGCCTCCTACGAGCAGTACTTC.

The chain is built from TRBV19 and TRBJ1-2; D is uncertain. The V end was cut by 9 bases, the J end by 1 base, with 15 bases between. The length of the CDR3 is 14 residues. From germline, CDR1 is LNHDA and CDR2 SQIVND (reference sequence). CDR3 in DNA: TGTGCCAGCCAGCCCAGACCCTATAACTATGGCTACACCTTC. Protein: CASQPRPYNYGYTF.

The J gene is TRBJ1-4, the V gene TRBV5-1; D unresolved. Trimming stripped 1 base from V and 0 bases from J, with 4 bases between. The CDR3 extends over 14 amino acids. The V gene's germline CDR1 is SGHRS and CDR2 YFSETQ. CDR3 in amino acids: CASSLFATNEKLFF. DNA for the CDR3: TGCGCCAGCAGCTTGTTCGCAACTAATGAAAAACTGTTTTTT. The full variable domain, in which reference TRBV5-1 and TRBJ1-4 provide the parts outside the CDR3, is KAGVTQTPRYLIKTRGQQVTLSCSPISGHRSVSWYQQTPGQGLQFLFEYFSETQRNKGNFPGRFSGRQFSNSRSEMNVSTLELGDSALYLCASSLFATNEKLFFGSGTQLSVL.

In this sample, this clone turned up a few times. The CDR3 here is CAWRSGGDRAGGKLFF. Written as DNA, the CDR3 is TGTGCCTGGAGAAGCGGAGGTGACAGGGCAGGCGGAAAACTGTTTTTT. This sequence joins TRBV30 and TRBJ1-4, with 7 bases fitting TRBD1. The germline V gene encodes CDR1 GTSNPN and CDR2 SVGIG (reference sequence). The CDR3 contains 16 residues. The J segment lost 10 bases and the V segment lost 3 bases, leaving 17 bases of the junction unmatched. Based on the CDR3 plus reference TRBV30 and TRBJ1-4, the full variable domain is SQTIHQWPATLVQPVGSPLSLECTVEGTSNPNLYWYRQAAGRGLQLLFYSVGIGQISSEVPQNLSASRPQDRQFILSSKKLLLSDSGFYLCAWRSGGDRAGGKLFFGSGTQLSVL.